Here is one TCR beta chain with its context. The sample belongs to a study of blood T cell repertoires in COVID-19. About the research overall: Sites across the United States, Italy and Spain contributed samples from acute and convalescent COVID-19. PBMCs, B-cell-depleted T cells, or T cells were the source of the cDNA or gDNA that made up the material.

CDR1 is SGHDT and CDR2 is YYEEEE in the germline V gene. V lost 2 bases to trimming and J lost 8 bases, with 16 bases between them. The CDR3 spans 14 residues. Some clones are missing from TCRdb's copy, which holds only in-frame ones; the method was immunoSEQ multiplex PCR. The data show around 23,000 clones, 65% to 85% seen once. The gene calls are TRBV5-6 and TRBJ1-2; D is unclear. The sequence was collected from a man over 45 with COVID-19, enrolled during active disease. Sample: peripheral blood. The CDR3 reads CASSFSRGSGGYTF. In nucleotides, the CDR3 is TGTGCCAGCAGCTTTAGTAGAGGGTCCGGCGGCTACACCTTC.